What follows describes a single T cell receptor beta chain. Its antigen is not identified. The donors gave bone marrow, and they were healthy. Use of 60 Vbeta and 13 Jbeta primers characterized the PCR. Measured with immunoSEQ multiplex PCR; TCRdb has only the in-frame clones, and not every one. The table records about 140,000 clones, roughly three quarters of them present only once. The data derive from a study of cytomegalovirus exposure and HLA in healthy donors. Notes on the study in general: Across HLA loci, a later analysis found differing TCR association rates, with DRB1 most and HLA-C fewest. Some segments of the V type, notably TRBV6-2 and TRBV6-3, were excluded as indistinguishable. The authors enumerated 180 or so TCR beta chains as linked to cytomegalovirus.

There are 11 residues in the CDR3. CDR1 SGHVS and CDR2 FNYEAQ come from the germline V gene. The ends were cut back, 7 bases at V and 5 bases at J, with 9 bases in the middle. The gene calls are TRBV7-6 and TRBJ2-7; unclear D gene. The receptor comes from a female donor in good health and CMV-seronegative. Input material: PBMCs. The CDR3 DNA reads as TGTGCCAGCACCCTAGGTAACGAGCAGTACTTC. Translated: CASTLGNEQYF. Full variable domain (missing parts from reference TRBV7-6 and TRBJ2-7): GAGVSQSPRYKVTKRGQDVALRCDPISGHVSLYWYRQALGQGPEFLTYFNYEAQQDKSGLPNDRFSAERPEGSISTLTIQRTEQRDSAMYRCASTLGNEQYFGPGTRLTVT.